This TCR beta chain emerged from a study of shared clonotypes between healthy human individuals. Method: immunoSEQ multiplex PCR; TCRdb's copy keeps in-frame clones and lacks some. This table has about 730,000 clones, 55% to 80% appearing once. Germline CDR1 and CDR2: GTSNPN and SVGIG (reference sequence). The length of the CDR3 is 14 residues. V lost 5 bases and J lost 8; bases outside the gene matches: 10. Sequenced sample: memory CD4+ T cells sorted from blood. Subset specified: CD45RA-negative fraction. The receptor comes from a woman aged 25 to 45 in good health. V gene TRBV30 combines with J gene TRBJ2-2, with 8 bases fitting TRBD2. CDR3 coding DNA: TGTGCCTGGGGCCCGAGCGGGGGTTCAGGGGAGCTGTTTTTT. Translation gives CAWGPSGGSGELFF.